Following are 25 T cell receptor beta chains from one sample sequenced in a study of cytomegalovirus exposure and HLA in healthy donors. Researchers ran the PCR with 60 Vbeta and 13 Jbeta primers. Profiled with immunoSEQ multiplex PCR; TCRdb holds only in-frame clones, not every one. This sample has some 56,000 clones, with 80% found just once. Material: PBMCs. These receptors were obtained from a middle-aged woman in good health and CMV-seronegative.

J is TRBJ2-3 and V is TRBV30; tentative D call: TRBD2 (5 bases). Germline-derived CDR1 and CDR2 are GTSNPN and SVGIG (reference sequence). The CDR3 spans 14 residues. V lost 0 bases, J lost 1 base, and 8 bases lay in between. CDR3 protein: CAWSVGSGTDTQYF. The CDR3 DNA sequence: TGTGCCTGGAGTGTTGGTAGCGGCACAGATACGCAGTATTTT.

The gene calls are TRBV5-8 and TRBJ2-1, with D possibly being TRBD2 (6 bases). The CDR3 is made up of 11 amino acids. Germline assignment: CDR1 SGHTS and CDR2 YDEGEE. The V and J ends lost 7 bases and 7 bases respectively, with 9 bases between them. CDR3 sequence reads: CASPRENEQFF. The CDR3 coding sequence is TGTGCCAGCCCCCGGGAGAATGAGCAGTTCTTC.

The chain has TRBV27 and TRBJ2-7, with TRBD1 identical over 11 bases. This CDR3 contains 18 residues. Looked up from germline, CDR1 is MNHEY and CDR2 is SMNVEV (reference sequence). With 0 bases clipped from V and 5 bases from J, the junction kept 12 bases outside the gene matches. CDR3 region: CASSLSPLIRTGGHEQYF. The CDR3 DNA reads TGTGCCAGCAGTTTATCGCCCTTAATAAGGACAGGGGGCCACGAGCAGTACTTC.

This clone was found once. CDR3 protein: CASTHQTYELFF. The CDR3, as DNA: TGTGCCAGCACCCACCAGACATACGAACTGTTTTTT. This chain joins TRBV2 and TRBJ1-4, with D unclear. The CDR3 spans 12 residues. In germline, CDR1 is SNHLY, CDR2 FYNNEI. The V end lost 7 bases, the J end lost 12 bases, and 15 bases lay between the germline ends.

This rearrangement joins TRBV7-6 to TRBJ2-7; possibly TRBD1 for D (6 bases). This CDR3 comprises 15 residues. Germline lookup yields CDR1 SGHVS and CDR2 FNYEAQ. V was clipped by 5 bases and J by 0 bases, with 14 bases between them. The CDR3 DNA is TGTGCCAGCAGCCGTGGACAGATGAGCTCCTACGAGCAGTACTTC. It is translated as CASSRGQMSSYEQYF. The full variable domain, its missing parts supplied by reference TRBV7-6 and TRBJ2-7, is GAGVSQSPRYKVTKRGQDVALRCDPISGHVSLYWYRQALGQGPEFLTYFNYEAQQDKSGLPNDRFSAERPEGSISTLTIQRTEQRDSAMYRCASSRGQMSSYEQYFGPGTRLTVT.

To note about this clone: One end of the junction is discordant with germline, which a read error may explain. The chain employs TRBV18 and TRBJ2-3; TRBD2 might be the D (5 bases). Germline CDR1 reads KGHSH; CDR2 reads LQKENI. CDR3 length: 14 residues. The CDR3 nucleotides read TGTGCCAGCTCACCACCGTCTAGCAAAGATACGCAGTATTTT. Its protein is CASSPPSSKDTQYF.

This clone was found once. The chain carries TRBV28 and TRBJ2-4; the match to TRBD2 covers 7 bases. The germline V gene encodes CDR1 MDHEN and CDR2 SYDVKM. CDR3 length: 15 amino acids. The V gene end was trimmed by 3 bases and the J gene end by 0 bases; junction bases not matched to a gene: 2. DNA for the CDR3: TGTGCCAGCAGTTTGGGAGGGTTAGCCAAAAACATTCAGTACTTC. It codes for CASSLGGLAKNIQYF.

This rearrangement joins TRBV6-6 to TRBJ1-1; D is unresolved. Trimming removed 5 bases from V and 0 bases from J, with 10 bases in between. This CDR3 comprises 14 residues. Germline V lookup: CDR1 MNHNY, CDR2 SVGAGI (reference sequence). CDR3 protein: CASSLDTVNTEAFF. DNA of the CDR3: TGTGCCAGCAGTCTGGATACAGTGAACACTGAAGCTTTCTTT.

This clone was seen only a few times. V usage is TRBV15 and J usage is TRBJ2-1, with TRBD2 as a possible D gene (5 bases). CDR3 length: 13 residues. Germline V lookup: CDR1 LNHNV, CDR2 YYDKDF (reference sequence). V shed 1 base and J shed 9 bases, with 10 bases lying between them. The DNA for the CDR3 is TGTGCCACCAGCAGAGTACCGGGGAGTGAGCAGTTCTTC. Amino acid sequence: CATSRVPGSEQFF.

The table lists this clone with a count of one. CDR3 nucleotide sequence: TGTGCCAGCTCACCAAGCGTAAATGAGGCACCCCTCCACTTT. It codes for CASSPSVNEAPLHF. This chain connects TRBV18 to TRBJ1-6; the D is unclear. CDR1 is KGHSH and CDR2 is LQKENI in the germline V gene. V was shortened by 2 bases and J by 11 bases, with 13 bases between the two germline ends. This CDR3 has 14 residues.

This clone was found once. Germline is not matched at one junction end, which may reflect a read error. The chain couples TRBV19 to TRBJ2-2; the D is unclear. Germline V gives CDR1 LNHDA, CDR2 SQIVND (reference sequence). The CDR3 length is 13 residues. CDR3 loop: CATSPGNTGELFF. The CDR3, as DNA: TGTGCCACTAGTCCCGGGAACACCGGGGAGCTGTTTTTT. Based on the CDR3 plus reference TRBV19 and TRBJ2-2, the full variable domain is DGGITQSPKYLFRKEGQNVTLSCEQNLNHDAMYWYRQDPGQGLRLIYYSQIVNDFQKGDIAEGYSVSREKKESFPLTVTSAQKNPTAFYLCATSPGNTGELFFGEGSRLTVL.

This clone was seen only a few times. This sequence joins TRBV4-1 and TRBJ2-7, with D possibly matching TRBD1 (6 bases). Germline CDR1 reads MGHRA; CDR2 reads YSYEKL. This CDR3 is 15 amino acids long. V was shortened by 0 bases and J by 4 bases, with 13 bases between the two germline ends. CDR3 protein: CASSQDQGGSYEQYF. Written as DNA, the CDR3 is TGCGCCAGCAGCCAAGATCAAGGGGGAAGTTACGAGCAGTACTTC.

This chain joins TRBV13 and TRBJ1-1; 7 positions agree with TRBD1. With 2 bases clipped from V and 4 bases from J, the junction kept 4 bases outside the gene matches. Per the germline V gene, CDR1 is PRHDT and CDR2 is FYEKMQ (reference sequence). CDR3 length: 14 residues. The CDR3 sequence: CASSLHAGGTEAFF. CDR3 DNA sequence: TGTGCCAGCAGCTTACATGCAGGGGGCACTGAAGCTTTCTTT. The variable domain in full, with the rest retrieved from reference TRBV13 and TRBJ1-1, is AAGVIQSPRHLIKEKRETATLKCYPIPRHDTVYWYQQGPGQDPQFLISFYEKMQSDKGSIPDRFSAQQFSDYHSELNMSSLELGDSALYFCASSLHAGGTEAFFGQGTRLTVV.

This clone is medium-sized in the sample. The chain recombines TRBV4-3 with TRBJ2-1; D possibly corresponds to TRBD1 (6 bases). Trimming removed 1 base from V and 1 base from J, with 14 bases in between. This CDR3 region has 17 residues. Germline CDR1 LGHNA, CDR2 YSLEER. DNA for the CDR3: TGCGCCAGCAGCCAAGGTGTCTGGACAGCTTCCTACAATGAGCAGTTCTTC. This gives the protein CASSQGVWTASYNEQFF.

V and J are TRBV29-1 and TRBJ2-2; 7 bases line up with TRBD1. CDR3 size: 16 residues. Trimming at V came to 6 bases and at J to 4 bases, leaving 14 bases not matched to a gene. Germline assignment: CDR1 SQVTM and CDR2 ANQGSEA. The CDR3 loop is CSVRDRRKESTGELFF. For the CDR3, the DNA is TGCAGCGTAAGGGACAGAAGGAAGGAATCCACCGGGGAGCTGTTTTTT.

The J gene is TRBJ2-7, the V gene TRBV6-1, with 7 bases that match TRBD2. The junction had 9 bases not matched to a gene; V was cut back by 6 bases and J by 4 bases. The germline V gene has CDR1 MNHNS and CDR2 SASEGT. The CDR3 is made up of 14 amino acids. DNA of the CDR3: TGTGCCAGCAGCCCGGGACTACAGTATTACGAGCAGTACTTC. It specifies CASSPGLQYYEQYF.

The chain uses TRBV7-2 and TRBJ2-5, with unresolved D. This CDR3 is built from 11 residues. Germline V CDR1 and CDR2: SGHTA, FQGNSA. V lost 5 bases and J lost 4, with 5 bases in between. The CDR3 is CASSLTETQYF. The CDR3 nucleotides are TGTGCCAGCAGCCTAACAGAGACCCAGTACTTC.

The chain employs TRBV6-1 and TRBJ2-7; TRBD2 aligns across 11 bases. The J segment lost 2 bases and the V segment lost 6 bases, leaving 3 bases of the junction unmatched. CDR1 is MNHNS and CDR2 is SASEGT in the germline V gene. The CDR3 loop spans 14 amino acids. As DNA, the CDR3 is TGTGCCAGCAGCGCGGGACTAGCGGCCTACGAGCAGTACTTC. Translation: CASSAGLAAYEQYF.

This chain connects TRBV5-4 to TRBJ1-1; no reliable D call. This CDR3 contains 13 residues. Trimming pared 2 bases from V and 2 bases from J, leaving 7 bases between. Germline V gene sequence: CDR1 SGHNT, CDR2 YYREEE (reference sequence). CDR3 loop: CASSLPGNTEAFF. CDR3 nucleotide sequence: TGTGCCAGCAGCTTACCAGGCAACACTGAAGCTTTCTTT.

This clone was counted once. The V call is TRBV6-6, the J call TRBJ1-5; 7 positions match TRBD1. CDR1 is MNHNY, CDR2 SVGAGI, per germline (reference sequence). J was trimmed by 0 bases and V by 6 bases; bases with no gene match: 2. The length of the CDR3 is 14 residues. CDR3 sequence reads: CASRGTVSNQPQHF. The CDR3 DNA reads as TGTGCCAGCAGAGGGACAGTTAGCAATCAGCCCCAGCATTTT.

This clone was observed a handful of times. V and J are TRBV18 and TRBJ1-2; 7 bases fit TRBD1. V shed 3 bases and J 6 bases; nucleotides not matched to a gene: 10. The CDR3 extends over 15 amino acids. CDR1 is KGHSH and CDR2 is LQKENI in the germline V gene. The CDR3 DNA follows: TGTGCCAGCTCACCTCAGAGCTCGGGACAGCATGGCTACACCTTC. It codes for CASSPQSSGQHGYTF.

The chain joins TRBV18 to TRBJ2-7, with no clear D. The CDR3 loop spans 14 amino acids. Germline loops: CDR1 KGHSH, CDR2 LQKENI. V lost 2 bases and J lost 0, with 8 bases in between. This CDR3 is CASSPGSGSYEQYF. The CDR3 nucleotides are TGTGCCAGCTCACCAGGCTCAGGCTCCTACGAGCAGTACTTC.

The V gene is TRBV6-5, the J gene TRBJ2-5; 7 bases agree with TRBD2. The CDR3 length is 13 residues. CDR1 is MNHEY, CDR2 SVGAGI, per germline. J lost 5 bases, V lost 7 bases, and 7 bases had no gene match. CDR3 amino acids: CASKGLGGETQYF. The CDR3 DNA reads TGTGCCAGCAAAGGACTAGGCGGTGAGACCCAGTACTTC.

This chain links TRBV19 with TRBJ2-1, with 10 bases identical to TRBD2. Germline assignment: CDR1 LNHDA and CDR2 SQIVND (reference sequence). J was trimmed by 6 bases and V by 6 bases; bases with no gene match: 5. The CDR3 has 14 residues. The DNA of the CDR3 is TGTGCCAGTAGGAACCTAGCGGGGGTCAATGAGCAGTTCTTC. Protein: CASRNLAGVNEQFF.

This chain links TRBV4-1 with TRBJ2-7, with TRBD2 matching 10 bases. The V gene end was trimmed by 3 bases and the J gene end by 6 bases; junction bases not matched to a gene: 5. The CDR3 is 14 residues long. Germline V lookup: CDR1 MGHRA, CDR2 YSYEKL. The DNA of the CDR3 is TGCGCCAGCAGCCAGAGAGCGGGAGGGCTCGAGCAGTACTTC. This encodes CASSQRAGGLEQYF.